The present T cell receptor beta chain was sequenced within a study of shared clonotypes between healthy human individuals. Turning to the study itself: Researchers assigned three CD4 naive, three CD4 memory, two CD8 naive and one CD8 memory plate to each donor.

Study outcomes and limitations: On the whole, naive subsets had larger estimated richness than memory subsets had. Depth of sequencing was expected to influence donor clonotype sharing.

Clones were read by immunoSEQ multiplex PCR, and TCRdb kept only the in-frame ones, dropping some. The sample shows just over 2,000,000 clones, about 95% of them seen only once. The naive CD8 fraction comprised CD45RO-negative cells positively selected for CCR7 and excluded terminally differentiated effector memory CD45RA+ cells. V was shortened by 0 bases and J by 2 bases, with 9 bases between the two germline ends. The CDR3 runs to 14 residues. Per the germline V gene, CDR1 is SGHNT and CDR2 is YYREEE (reference sequence). Concerning this clone: The target antigen is unknown. Other DNA sequences in the sample encode the same CDR3.

The TCR originated in a man younger than 35 in good health. Sequenced input: naive CD8+ T cells sorted from blood. This rearrangement joins TRBV5-4 to TRBJ2-7, with D perhaps matching TRBD1 (6 bases). Written as DNA, the CDR3 is TGTGCCAGCAGCTTGGGGACAGCGACCTACGAGCAGTACTTC. Residues: CASSLGTATYEQYF.